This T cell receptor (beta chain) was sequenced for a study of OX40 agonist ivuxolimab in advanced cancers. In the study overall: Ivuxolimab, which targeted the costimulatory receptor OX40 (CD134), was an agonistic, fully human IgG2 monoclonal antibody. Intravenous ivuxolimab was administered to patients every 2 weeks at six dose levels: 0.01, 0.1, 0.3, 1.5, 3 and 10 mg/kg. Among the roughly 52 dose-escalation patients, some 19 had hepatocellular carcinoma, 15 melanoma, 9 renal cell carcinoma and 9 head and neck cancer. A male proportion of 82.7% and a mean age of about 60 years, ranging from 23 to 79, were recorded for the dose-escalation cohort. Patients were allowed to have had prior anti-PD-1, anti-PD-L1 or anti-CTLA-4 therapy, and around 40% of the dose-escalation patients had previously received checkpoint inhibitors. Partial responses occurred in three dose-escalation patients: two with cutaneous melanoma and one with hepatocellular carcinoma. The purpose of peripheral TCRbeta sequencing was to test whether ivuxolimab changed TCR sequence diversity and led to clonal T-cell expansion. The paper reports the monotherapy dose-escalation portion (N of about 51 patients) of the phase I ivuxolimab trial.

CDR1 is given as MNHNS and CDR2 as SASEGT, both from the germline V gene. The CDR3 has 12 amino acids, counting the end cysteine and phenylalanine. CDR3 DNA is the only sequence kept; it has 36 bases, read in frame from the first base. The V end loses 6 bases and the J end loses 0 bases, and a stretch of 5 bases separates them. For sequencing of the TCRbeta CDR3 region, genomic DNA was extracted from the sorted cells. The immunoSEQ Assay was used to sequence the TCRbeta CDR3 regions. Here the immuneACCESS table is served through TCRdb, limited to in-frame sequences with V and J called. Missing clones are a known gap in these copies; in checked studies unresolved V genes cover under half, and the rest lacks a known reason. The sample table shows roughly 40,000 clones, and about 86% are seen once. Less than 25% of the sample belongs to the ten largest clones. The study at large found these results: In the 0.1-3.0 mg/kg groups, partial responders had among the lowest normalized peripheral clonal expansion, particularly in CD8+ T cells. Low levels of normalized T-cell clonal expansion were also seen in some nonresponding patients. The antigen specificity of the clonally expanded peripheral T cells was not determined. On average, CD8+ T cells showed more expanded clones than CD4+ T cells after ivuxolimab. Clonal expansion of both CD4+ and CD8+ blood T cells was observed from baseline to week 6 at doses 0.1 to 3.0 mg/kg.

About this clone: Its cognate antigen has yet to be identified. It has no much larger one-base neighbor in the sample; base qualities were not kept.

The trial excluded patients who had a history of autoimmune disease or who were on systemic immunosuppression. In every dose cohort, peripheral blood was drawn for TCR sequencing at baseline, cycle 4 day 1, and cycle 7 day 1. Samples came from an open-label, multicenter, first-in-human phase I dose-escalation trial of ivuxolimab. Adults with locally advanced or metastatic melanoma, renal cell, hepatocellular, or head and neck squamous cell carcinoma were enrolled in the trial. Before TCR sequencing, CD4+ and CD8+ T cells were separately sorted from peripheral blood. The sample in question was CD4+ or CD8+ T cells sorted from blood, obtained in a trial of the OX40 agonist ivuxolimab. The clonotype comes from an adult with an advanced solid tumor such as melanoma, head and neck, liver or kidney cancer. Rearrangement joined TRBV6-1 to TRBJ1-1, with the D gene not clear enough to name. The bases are TGTGCCAGCAGAGAGATGAACACTGAAGCTTTCTTT. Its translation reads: CASREMNTEAFF.